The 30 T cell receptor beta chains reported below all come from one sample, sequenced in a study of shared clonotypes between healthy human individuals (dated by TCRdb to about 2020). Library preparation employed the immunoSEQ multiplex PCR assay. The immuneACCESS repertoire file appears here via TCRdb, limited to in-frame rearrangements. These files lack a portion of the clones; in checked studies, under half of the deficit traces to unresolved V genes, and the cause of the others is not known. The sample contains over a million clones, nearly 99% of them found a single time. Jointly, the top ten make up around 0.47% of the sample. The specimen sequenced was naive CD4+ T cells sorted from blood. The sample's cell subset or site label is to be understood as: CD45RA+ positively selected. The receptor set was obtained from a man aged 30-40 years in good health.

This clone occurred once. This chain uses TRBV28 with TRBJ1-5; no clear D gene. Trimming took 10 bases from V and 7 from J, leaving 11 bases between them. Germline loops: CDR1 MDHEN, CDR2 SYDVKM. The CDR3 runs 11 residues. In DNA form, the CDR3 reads TGTGCCACCTCGGCTCGACAGCCCCAGCATTTT. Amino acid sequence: CATSARQPQHF.

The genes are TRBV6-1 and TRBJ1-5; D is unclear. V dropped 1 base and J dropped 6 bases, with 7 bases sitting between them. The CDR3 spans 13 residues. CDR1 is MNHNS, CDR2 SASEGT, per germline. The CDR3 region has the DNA TGTGCCAGCAGTGAAGGTAGCCGTCAGCCCCAGCATTTT. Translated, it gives CASSEGSRQPQHF.

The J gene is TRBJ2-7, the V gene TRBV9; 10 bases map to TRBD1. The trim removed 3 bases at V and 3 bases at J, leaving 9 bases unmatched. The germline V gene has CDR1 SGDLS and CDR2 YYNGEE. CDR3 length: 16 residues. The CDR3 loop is CASSADPGQGNYEQYF. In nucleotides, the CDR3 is TGTGCCAGCAGCGCTGACCCGGGACAGGGGAACTACGAGCAGTACTTC.

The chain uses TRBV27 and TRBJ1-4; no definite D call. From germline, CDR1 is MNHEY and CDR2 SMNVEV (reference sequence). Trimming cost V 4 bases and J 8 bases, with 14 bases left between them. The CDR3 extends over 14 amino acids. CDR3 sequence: CASSSLPTYEKLFF. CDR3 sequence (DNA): TGTGCCAGCAGTTCCCTTCCTACGTACGAAAAACTGTTTTTT. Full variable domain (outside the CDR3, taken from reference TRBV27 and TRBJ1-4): EAQVTQNPRYLITVTGKKLTVTCSQNMNHEYMSWYRQDPGLGLRQIYYSMNVEVTDKGDVPEGYKVSRKEKRNFPLILESPSPNQTSLYFCASSSLPTYEKLFFGSGTQLSVL.

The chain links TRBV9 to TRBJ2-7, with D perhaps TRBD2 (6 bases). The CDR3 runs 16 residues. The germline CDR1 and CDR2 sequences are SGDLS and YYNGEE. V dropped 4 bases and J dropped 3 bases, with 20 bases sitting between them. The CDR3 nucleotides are TGTGCCAGCAGCCCCAGACTGCGGGGAGAGGTCTACGAGCAGTACTTC. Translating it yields CASSPRLRGEVYEQYF.

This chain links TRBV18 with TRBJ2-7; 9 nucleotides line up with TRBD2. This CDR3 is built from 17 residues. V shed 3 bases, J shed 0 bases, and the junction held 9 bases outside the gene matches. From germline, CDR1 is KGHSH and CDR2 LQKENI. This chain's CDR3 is CASSPVPAGGSSYEQYF. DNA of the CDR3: TGTGCCAGCTCACCGGTTCCAGCGGGGGGCTCCTCCTACGAGCAGTACTTC.

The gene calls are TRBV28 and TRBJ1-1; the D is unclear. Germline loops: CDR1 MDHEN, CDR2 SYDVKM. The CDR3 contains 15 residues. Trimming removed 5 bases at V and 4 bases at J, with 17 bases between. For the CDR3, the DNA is TGTGCCAGCAGTACCCGGTGGAGTTCGGTCACTGAAGCTTTCTTT. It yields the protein CASSTRWSSVTEAFF.

The CDR3: CVVGVTGELFF. CDR3 nucleotide sequence: TGTGTGGTTGGAGTCACCGGGGAGCTGTTTTTT. The chain is built from TRBV2 and TRBJ2-2; D uncertain. Germline CDR1 SNHLY, CDR2 FYNNEI. This CDR3 is built from 11 residues.

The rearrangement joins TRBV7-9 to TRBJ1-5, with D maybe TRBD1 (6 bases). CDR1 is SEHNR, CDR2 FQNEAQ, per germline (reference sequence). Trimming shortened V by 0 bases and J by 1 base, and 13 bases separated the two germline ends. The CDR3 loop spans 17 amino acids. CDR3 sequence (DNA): TGTGCCAGCAGCTTAGCCGGTTCCGGGGGCAGCAATCAGCCCCAGCATTTT. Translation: CASSLAGSGGSNQPQHF.

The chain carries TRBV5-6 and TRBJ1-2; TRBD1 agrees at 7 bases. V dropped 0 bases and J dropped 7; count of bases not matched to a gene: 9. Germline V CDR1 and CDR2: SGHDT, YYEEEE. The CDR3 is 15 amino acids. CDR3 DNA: TGTGCCAGCAGCTTGGCCGGAGGGGGCAGCCTTGGCTACACCTTC. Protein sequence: CASSLAGGGSLGYTF.

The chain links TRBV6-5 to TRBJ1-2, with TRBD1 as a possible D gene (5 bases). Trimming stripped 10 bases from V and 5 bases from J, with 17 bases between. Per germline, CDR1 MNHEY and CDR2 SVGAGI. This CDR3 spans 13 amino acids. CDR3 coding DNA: TGTGCCACCAAGGGACCCTTTTTTTATGGCTACACCTTC. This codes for CATKGPFFYGYTF.

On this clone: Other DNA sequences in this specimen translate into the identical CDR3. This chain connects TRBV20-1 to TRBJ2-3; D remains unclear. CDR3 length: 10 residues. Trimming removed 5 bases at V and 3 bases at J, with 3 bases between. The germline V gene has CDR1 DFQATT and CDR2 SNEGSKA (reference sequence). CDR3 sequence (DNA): TGCAGTGCTTTAACAGATACGCAGTATTTT. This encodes CSALTDTQYF.

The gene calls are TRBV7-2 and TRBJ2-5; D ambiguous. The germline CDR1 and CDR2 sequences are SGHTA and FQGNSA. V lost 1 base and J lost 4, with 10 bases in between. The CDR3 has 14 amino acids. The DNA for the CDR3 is TGTGCCAGCAGCTTAGGTGTGGGTCCAGAGACCCAGTACTTC. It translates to CASSLGVGPETQYF.

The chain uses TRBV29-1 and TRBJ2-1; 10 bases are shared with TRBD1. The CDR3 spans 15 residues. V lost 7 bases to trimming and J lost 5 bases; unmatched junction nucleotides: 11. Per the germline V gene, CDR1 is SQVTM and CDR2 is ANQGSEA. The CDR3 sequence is CSGSLGTGDNNEQFF. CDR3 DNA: TGCAGCGGCAGTCTAGGGACAGGGGATAACAATGAGCAGTTCTTC.

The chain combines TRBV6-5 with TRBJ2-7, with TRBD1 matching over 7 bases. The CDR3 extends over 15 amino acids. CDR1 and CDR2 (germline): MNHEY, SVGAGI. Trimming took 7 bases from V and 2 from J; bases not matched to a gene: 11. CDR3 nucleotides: TGTGCCAGCAAAGAGTTAGACAGGGCAGCCTACGAGCAGTACTTC. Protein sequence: CASKELDRAAYEQYF.

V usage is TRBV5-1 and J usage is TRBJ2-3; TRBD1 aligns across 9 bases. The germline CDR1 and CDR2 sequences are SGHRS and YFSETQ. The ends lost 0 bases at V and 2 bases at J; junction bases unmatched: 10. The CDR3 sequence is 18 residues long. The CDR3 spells CASSLVGTGLRPTDTQYF. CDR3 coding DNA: TGCGCCAGCAGCTTGGTGGGGACAGGGTTAAGACCCACAGATACGCAGTATTTT.

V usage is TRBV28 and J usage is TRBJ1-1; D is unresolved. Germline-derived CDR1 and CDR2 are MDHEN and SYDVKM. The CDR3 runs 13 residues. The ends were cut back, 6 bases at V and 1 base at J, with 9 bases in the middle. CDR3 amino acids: CASRWQQNTEAFF. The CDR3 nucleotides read TGTGCCAGCAGGTGGCAACAGAACACTGAAGCTTTCTTT.

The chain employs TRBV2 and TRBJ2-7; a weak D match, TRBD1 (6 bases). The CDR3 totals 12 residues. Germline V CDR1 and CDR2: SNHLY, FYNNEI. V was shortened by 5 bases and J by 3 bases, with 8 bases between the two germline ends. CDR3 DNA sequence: TGTGCCAGCAGTATGACAGGCTACGAGCAGTACTTC. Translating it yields CASSMTGYEQYF.

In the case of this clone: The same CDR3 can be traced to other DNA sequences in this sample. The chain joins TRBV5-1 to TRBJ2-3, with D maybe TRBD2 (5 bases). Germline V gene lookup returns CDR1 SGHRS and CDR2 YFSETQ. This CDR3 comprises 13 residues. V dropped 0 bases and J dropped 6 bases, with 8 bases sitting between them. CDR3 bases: TGCGCCAGCAGCTTGGCGGGGTTGGATACGCAGTATTTT. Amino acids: CASSLAGLDTQYF.

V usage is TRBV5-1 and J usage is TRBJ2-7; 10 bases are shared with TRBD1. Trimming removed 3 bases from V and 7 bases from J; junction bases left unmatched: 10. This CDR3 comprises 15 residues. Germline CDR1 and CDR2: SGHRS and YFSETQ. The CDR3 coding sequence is TGCGCCAGCAGCTCGGCCGGGACAGGGGTGGGAGAGCAGTACTTC. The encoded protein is CASSSAGTGVGEQYF.

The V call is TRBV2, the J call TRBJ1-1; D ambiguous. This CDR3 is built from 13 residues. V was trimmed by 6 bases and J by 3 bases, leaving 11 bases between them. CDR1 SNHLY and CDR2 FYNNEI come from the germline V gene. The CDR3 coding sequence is TGTGCCAGCAGGTCCAGGACGGACACTGAAGCTTTCTTT. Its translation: CASRSRTDTEAFF. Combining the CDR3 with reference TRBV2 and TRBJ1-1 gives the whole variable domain EPEVTQTPSHQVTQMGQEVILRCVPISNHLYFYWYRQILGQKVEFLVSFYNNEISEKSEIFDDQFSVERPDGSNFTLKIRSTKLEDSAMYFCASRSRTDTEAFFGQGTRLTVV.

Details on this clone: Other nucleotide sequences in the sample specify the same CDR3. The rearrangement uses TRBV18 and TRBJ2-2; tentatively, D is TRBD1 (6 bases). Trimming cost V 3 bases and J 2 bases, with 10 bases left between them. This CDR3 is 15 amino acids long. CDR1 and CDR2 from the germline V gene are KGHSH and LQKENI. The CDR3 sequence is CASSPQGTNTGELFF. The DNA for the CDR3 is TGTGCCAGCTCACCCCAGGGGACCAACACCGGGGAGCTGTTTTTT.

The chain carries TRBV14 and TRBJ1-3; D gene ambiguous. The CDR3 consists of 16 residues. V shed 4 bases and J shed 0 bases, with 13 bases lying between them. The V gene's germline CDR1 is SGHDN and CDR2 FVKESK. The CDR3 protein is CASSRNRAPSGNTIYF. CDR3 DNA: TGTGCCAGCAGCCGCAACCGGGCTCCCTCTGGAAACACCATATATTTT.

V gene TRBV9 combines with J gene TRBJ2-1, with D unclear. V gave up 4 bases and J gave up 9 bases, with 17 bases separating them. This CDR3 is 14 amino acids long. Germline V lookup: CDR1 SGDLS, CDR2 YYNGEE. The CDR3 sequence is CASSLRHGFGEQFF. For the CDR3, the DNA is TGTGCCAGCAGCCTACGACACGGGTTCGGTGAGCAGTTCTTC. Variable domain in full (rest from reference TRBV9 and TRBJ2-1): DSGVTQTPKHLITATGQRVTLRCSPRSGDLSVYWYQQSLDQGLQFLIQYYNGEERAKGNILERFSAQQFPDLHSELNLSSLELGDSALYFCASSLRHGFGEQFFGPGTRLTVL.

CDR3 DNA: TGTGCCAGCAGCTTAAAGGGGGGACAGAAGAACACTGAAGCTTTCTTT. It codes for CASSLKGGQKNTEAFF. The chain combines TRBV7-3 with TRBJ1-1, with 7 bases lining up with TRBD1. V gave up 1 base and J gave up 1 base; unmatched junction bases: 6. The CDR3 sequence is 16 residues long. The V gene's germline CDR1 is SGHTA and CDR2 FQGTGA.

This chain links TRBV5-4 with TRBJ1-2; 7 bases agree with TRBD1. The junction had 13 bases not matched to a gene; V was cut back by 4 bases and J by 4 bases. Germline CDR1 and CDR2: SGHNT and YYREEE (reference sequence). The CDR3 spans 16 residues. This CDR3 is CASSPGQALPIYGYTF. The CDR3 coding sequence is TGTGCCAGCAGCCCAGGACAGGCCCTACCTATCTATGGCTACACCTTC.

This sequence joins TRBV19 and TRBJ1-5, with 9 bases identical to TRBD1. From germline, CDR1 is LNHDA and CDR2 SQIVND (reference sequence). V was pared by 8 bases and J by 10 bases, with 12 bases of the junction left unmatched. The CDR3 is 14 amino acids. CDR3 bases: TGTGCCAGTGGTGAGTGGGACAGGGTAAAACCCCAGCATTTT. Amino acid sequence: CASGEWDRVKPQHF.

CDR3 in DNA: TGTGCCTGGAGTGTACTAGGGAGTCAGCCCCAGCATTTT. This sequence encodes CAWSVLGSQPQHF. The chain has TRBV30 and TRBJ1-5; D is ambiguous. Trimming took 0 bases from V and 6 from J, leaving 9 bases between them. The CDR3 consists of 13 residues. CDR1 GTSNPN and CDR2 SVGIG come from the germline V gene (reference sequence).

Written as DNA, the CDR3 is TGTGCCAGCAGTTTCGTGGGAGGGGGCACAGATACGCAGTATTTT. Residues: CASSFVGGGTDTQYF. The chain recombines TRBV27 with TRBJ2-3; 7 bases fit TRBD2. The CDR3 loop spans 15 amino acids. The V gene end was trimmed by 3 bases and the J gene end by 1 base; junction bases not matched to a gene: 4. Germline V CDR1 and CDR2: MNHEY, SMNVEV (reference sequence).

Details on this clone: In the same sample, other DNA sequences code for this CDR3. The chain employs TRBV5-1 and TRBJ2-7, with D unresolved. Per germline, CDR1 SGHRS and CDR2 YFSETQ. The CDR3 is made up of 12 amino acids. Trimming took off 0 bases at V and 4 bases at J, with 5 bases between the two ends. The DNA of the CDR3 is TGCGCCAGCAGCTTGGTTGGTTACGAGCAGTACTTC. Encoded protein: CASSLVGYEQYF.